This T cell receptor (beta chain) was sequenced during a study of post-analysis software for immune sequencing data. About the research overall: The cohort encompassed relapsing-remitting, secondary progressive and progressive-relapsing multiple sclerosis disease courses.

A word on this clonotype: The antigen is unknown.

Study-wide findings and caveats: Those samples that were prepared in the same batch co-clustered strongly by F measure. When patients were compared with controls, about five TRBV segments were more frequent, TRBV5-6, TRBV5-1 and TRBV20-1 among them. There was significantly lower normalized Chao1 diversity in multiple sclerosis patients than in controls.

The CDR3 covers 15 residues. Trimming removed 4 bases from V and 1 base from J, with 14 bases in between. Germline V gene sequence: CDR1 SGDLS, CDR2 YYNGEE. Unique molecular identifiers tagged the TCR beta cDNA libraries. Each batch of roughly 1 to 11 million T cells produced 450,000 to 500,000 cDNA molecules. Each CDR3 protein gets one entry after TCRdb re-called the PCR reads with MiXCR. The sample has about 540,000 distinct CDR3 sequences, approximately 31% seen once. Sequenced sample: blood. The V gene is TRBV9, the J gene TRBJ2-5; D could derive from TRBD1 or TRBD2 (6 bases each). This clonotype was sampled from a girl under 18 with multiple sclerosis. This chain's CDR3 is CASSSAGTIQETQYF. The CDR3 DNA reads TGTGCCAGCAGCTCTGCGGGGACAATCCAAGAGACCCAGTACTTC.